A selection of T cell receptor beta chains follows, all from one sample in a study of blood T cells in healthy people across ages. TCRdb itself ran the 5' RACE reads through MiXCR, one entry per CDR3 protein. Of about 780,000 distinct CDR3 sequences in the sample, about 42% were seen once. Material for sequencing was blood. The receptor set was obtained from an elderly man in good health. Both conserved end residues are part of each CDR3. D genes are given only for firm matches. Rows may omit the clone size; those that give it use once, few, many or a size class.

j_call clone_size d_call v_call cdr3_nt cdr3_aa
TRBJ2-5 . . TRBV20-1 TGCAGTGCTAGAGATGGTTTGCGTTCACAAGAGACCCAGTACTTC CSARDGLRSQETQYF
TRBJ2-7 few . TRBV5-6 TGTGCCAGCAGCAGGACTTATTACGAGCAGTACTTC CASSRTYYEQYF
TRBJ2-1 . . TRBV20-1 TGCAGTGCTACATCTTTTCTTCTCAGCGGTCTGGGCTCCTACAATGAGCAGTTCTTC CSATSFLLSGLGSYNEQFF
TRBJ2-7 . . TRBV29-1 TGCAGCGTTGAAAAGGGGGGGGGTAATGACGAGCAGTACTTC CSVEKGGGNDEQYF
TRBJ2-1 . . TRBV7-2 TGTGCCAGCAGCCGAGGGACCTCTTACAATGAGCAGTTCTTC CASSRGTSYNEQFF
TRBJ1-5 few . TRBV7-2 TGTGCCAGCAGCTTACAAGGGGGGGCCTACAATCAGCCCCAGCATTTT CASSLQGGAYNQPQHF
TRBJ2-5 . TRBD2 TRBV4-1 TGCGCCAGCACCTCCGGTGGGTCGGGGGGGAGAAATGAGCAGTACTTC CASTSGGSGGRNEQYF
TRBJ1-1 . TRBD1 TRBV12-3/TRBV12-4 TGTGCCAGCAGTCCCATGACAGGGAGGAACACTGAAGCTTTCTTT CASSPMTGRNTEAFF
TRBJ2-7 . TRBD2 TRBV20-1 TGCAGTGCTAGAAGGACCTCTTGGGCGGGAGGCGAGCAGTACTTC CSARRTSWAGGEQYF
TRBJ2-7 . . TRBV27 TGTGCCAGCAGTTCCAAAACGGCGGGGTCCTACGAGCAGTACTTC CASSSKTAGSYEQYF
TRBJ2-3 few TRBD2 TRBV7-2 TGTGCCAGCAGCTTAGGACTAGCGGGAGGATCAGATACGCAGTATTTT CASSLGLAGGSDTQYF
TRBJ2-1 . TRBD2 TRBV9 TGTGCCAGCAGCGTAGATACTAGCGGGCACTACAATGAGCAGTTCTTC CASSVDTSGHYNEQFF
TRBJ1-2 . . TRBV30 TGTGCCTGGAGTGTCTGGGGGGAAGGTGTCGGCTACACCTTC CAWSVWGEGVGYTF
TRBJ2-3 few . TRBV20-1 TGCAGTGCTAGTCAGGGGACCACAGATACGCAGTATTTT CSASQGTTDTQYF
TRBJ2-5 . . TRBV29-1 TGCAGCGAAGCCGCGGGCCAAGAGACCCAGTACTTC CSEAAGQETQYF
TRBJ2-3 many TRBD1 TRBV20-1 TGCAGTGCTAGAGGACAGGGCCCAGATACGCAGTATTTT CSARGQGPDTQYF
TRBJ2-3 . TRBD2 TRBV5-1 TGCGCCAGCAGCTCAGAACTAGCGGGAGGGCCGAATACGCAGTATTTT CASSSELAGGPNTQYF
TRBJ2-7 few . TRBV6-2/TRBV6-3 TGTGCCAGCAGTTACTCTAACGGCGCCTACGAGCAGTACTTC CASSYSNGAYEQYF
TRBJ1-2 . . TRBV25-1 TGTGCCAGCAGTGATGGCAGCCCTGATGGCTACACCTTC CASSDGSPDGYTF
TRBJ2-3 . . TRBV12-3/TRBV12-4 TGTGCCAGCAGCCACGGAGAGGGCCCAGATACGCAGTATTTT CASSHGEGPDTQYF
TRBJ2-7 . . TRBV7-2 TGTGCCAGCAGCTTTGGGTCGCTGAAGGCCGAGCAGTACTTC CASSFGSLKAEQYF
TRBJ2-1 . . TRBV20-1 TGCAGTGCTAGAGTTACGGGAGTGGTCGGTGAGCAGTTCTTC CSARVTGVVGEQFF
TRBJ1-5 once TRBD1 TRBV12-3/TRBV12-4 TGTGCCAGCAGCCCCGGGACAGGGAATCCACGCAGCAATCAGCCCCAGCATTTT CASSPGTGNPRSNQPQHF
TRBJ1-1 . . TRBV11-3 TGTGCCAGCAGCCCCTTCCCGGGGGAGAACACTGAAGCTTTCTTT CASSPFPGENTEAFF
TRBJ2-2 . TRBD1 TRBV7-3 TGTGCCAGCAGCTTAACGGGGACAGGGCTCGACACCGGGGAGCTGTTTTTT CASSLTGTGLDTGELFF
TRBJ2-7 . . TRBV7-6 TGTGCCAGCAGCCCAGGGTTGTTCTACAATGAGCAGTACTTC CASSPGLFYNEQYF
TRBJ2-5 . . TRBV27 TGTGCCAGCAGTCCAACGACAGGTTCCCATGAGCAGTACTTC CASSPTTGSHEQYF
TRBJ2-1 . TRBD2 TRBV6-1 TGTGCCAGCACCTCTAGGGTCCTAAGCGGGAGTCAGGGGAATGAGCAGTTCTTC CASTSRVLSGSQGNEQFF
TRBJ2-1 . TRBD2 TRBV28 TGTGCCAGCACCCTACTAGCGGGAGTTGGGAGTGAGCAGTTCTTC CASTLLAGVGSEQFF
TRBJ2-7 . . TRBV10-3 TGTGCCATCAGTGAGGGCTCTAGCTCCTACGAGCGGTACTTC CAISEGSSSYERYF
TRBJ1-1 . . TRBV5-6 TGTGCCAGCCAGCGAGGAGTGAACACTGAAGCTTTCTTT CASQRGVNTEAFF
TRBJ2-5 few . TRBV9 TGTGCCAGCAGCGTAGGCAGCGTGTTGGAGACCCAGTACTTC CASSVGSVLETQYF
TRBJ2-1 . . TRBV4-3 TGCGCCAGCAGCCAAGTGAGCTTAGCTACAGACAATGAGCAGTTCTTC CASSQVSLATDNEQFF
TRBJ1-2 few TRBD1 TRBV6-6 TGTGCCAGCAGTAACGACAGGGGGCGAAGGGGCTACACCTTC CASSNDRGRRGYTF
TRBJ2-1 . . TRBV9 TGTGCCAGCAGGGCCGGCGTGGAGCCTCACAATGAGCAGTTCTTC CASRAGVEPHNEQFF
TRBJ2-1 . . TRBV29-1 TGCAGCGTTGAAAGCGCAAATTCCTACAATGAGCAGTTCTTC CSVESANSYNEQFF
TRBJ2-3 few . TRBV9 TGTGCCAGCAGCGTAGGGCTGGATACGCAGTATTTT CASSVGLDTQYF
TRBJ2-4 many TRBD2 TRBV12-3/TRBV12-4 TGTGCCAGCACTCGAGGTTGGGCGGGAGAGGCCAAAAACATTCAGTACTTC CASTRGWAGEAKNIQYF
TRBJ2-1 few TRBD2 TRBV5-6 TGTGCCAGCAGCTCCCTAGGGGCGGGAGCAAACAATGAGCAGTTCTTC CASSSLGAGANNEQFF
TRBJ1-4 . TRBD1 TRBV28 TGTGCCAGCAGTCCGGACAGGGTCCATGAAAAACTGTTTTTT CASSPDRVHEKLFF
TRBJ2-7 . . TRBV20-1 TGCAGTGCTAGGAAGTTATGGGAATACGAGCAGTACTTC CSARKLWEYEQYF
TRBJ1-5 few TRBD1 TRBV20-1 TGCAGTGCTCAACCAGGGGGCTTAAATCAGCCCCAGCATTTT CSAQPGGLNQPQHF
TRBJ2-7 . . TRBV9 TGTGCCAGCAGCGTGATGAGCGAGCAGTACTTC CASSVMSEQYF
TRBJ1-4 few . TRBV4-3 TGCGCCAGTGCTCCGGGACAACTCAATGAAAAACTGTTTTTT CASAPGQLNEKLFF
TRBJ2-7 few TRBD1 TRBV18 TGTGCCAGCTCACCACCTTCAGGGGGTCGCGAGCAGTACTTC CASSPPSGGREQYF
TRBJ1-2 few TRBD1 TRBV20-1 TGCAGTACACAGGGGAGTAACTATGGCTACACCTTC CSTQGSNYGYTF